This is a list of T cell receptor beta chains from one sample in a study of cytomegalovirus exposure and HLA in healthy donors. Only in-frame clones appear in the TCRdb table, and some are missing; sequencing was by immunoSEQ multiplex PCR. The data show over 60,000 clones, about 94% seen once. Sequenced input: PBMCs. These receptors all stem from a man between 18 and 29 years old in good health and CMV-seropositive. Both conserved end residues are part of each CDR3.

v_gene,CDR3aa
TRBV6-6,CASSYGLMNTEAFF
TRBV11-3,CASSLGTTYGYTF
TRBV5-8,CASSLGGTNTGELFF
TRBV28,CASSSPGIDYEQYF
TRBV7-2,CATPQGPNTEAFF
TRBV30,CAWSYGSLTGELFF
TRBV15,CATSRGTGTNTEAFF
TRBV6-5,CASSYNRGGGTEAFF
TRBV7-3,CASSPGQGSDTQYF
TRBV6-5,CASSYSSGDGNTIYF
TRBV4-1,CASSPGVGYYEQYF
TRBV27,CASSSRDTGGGYTF
TRBV6-1,CASSELPRDGQPQHF
TRBV2,CASIQGAKNIQYF
TRBV4-1,CASSMTGGSEKLFF
TRBV15,CATSRDWGGSGNTIYF
TRBV2,CASSETGGESTEAFF
TRBV7-9,CASSYAGSQETQYF
TRBV2,CASQQGALTKKLFF
TRBV11-3,CASSLLTNTEAFF
TRBV7-9,CASSPGQGSGETQYF
TRBV7-3,CASSLGTGRSSYEQYF
TRBV13,CASSLFGTGSHTEAFF
TRBV5-4,CASSSGQGAGTGANVLTF
TRBV11-2,CASSFQNTEAFF
TRBV5-1,CASSVSGTGSGETQYF
TRBV6-5,CASGEDSVGSYEQYF
TRBV6-5,CASTPTGMEGYTF
TRBV18,CASSLRDTGELFF
TRBV4-3,CASSRLAGPSYEQYF
TRBV7-9,CASRTLRGRSEQFF
TRBV28,CASSPSGTGGFGANVLTF
TRBV10-3,CAIGTSGNTIYF
TRBV6-5,CASSSGMFYGYTF
TRBV28,CASRPKVGAPYYNEQFF
TRBV6-1,CASSWGLNYGYTF
TRBV5-4,CASSSGTGYNEQFF
TRBV10-3,CAISEGSPEETQYF
TRBV6-5,CASQTGYYNEQFF
TRBV18,CASSTGQGLSEQYF
TRBV2,CASSAGFNYEQYF
TRBV25-1,CASSEFVRGGNTIYF
TRBV27,CASSLSGDKRHTEAFF
TRBV27,CASSTIGTANYEQYF
TRBV28,CASSYPEISYEQYF
TRBV7-6,CASSQRDRGSLYSNQPQHF
TRBV4-3,CASSQDIRGLHPNQPQHF
TRBV5-8,CASSVLTSRYTQYF